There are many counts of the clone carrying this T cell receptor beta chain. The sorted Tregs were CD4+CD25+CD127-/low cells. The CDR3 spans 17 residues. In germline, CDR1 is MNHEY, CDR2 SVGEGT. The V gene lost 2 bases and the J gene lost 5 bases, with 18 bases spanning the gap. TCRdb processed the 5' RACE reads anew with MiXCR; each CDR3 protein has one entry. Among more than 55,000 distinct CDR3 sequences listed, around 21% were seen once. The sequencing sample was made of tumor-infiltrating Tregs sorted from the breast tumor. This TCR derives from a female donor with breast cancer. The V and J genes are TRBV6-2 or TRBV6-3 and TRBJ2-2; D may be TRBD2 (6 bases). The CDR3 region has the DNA TGTGCCAGCAGTTACCCCTACGGGCGGGGTTGGACCGGGGAGCTGTTTTTT. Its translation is CASSYPYGRGWTGELFF.